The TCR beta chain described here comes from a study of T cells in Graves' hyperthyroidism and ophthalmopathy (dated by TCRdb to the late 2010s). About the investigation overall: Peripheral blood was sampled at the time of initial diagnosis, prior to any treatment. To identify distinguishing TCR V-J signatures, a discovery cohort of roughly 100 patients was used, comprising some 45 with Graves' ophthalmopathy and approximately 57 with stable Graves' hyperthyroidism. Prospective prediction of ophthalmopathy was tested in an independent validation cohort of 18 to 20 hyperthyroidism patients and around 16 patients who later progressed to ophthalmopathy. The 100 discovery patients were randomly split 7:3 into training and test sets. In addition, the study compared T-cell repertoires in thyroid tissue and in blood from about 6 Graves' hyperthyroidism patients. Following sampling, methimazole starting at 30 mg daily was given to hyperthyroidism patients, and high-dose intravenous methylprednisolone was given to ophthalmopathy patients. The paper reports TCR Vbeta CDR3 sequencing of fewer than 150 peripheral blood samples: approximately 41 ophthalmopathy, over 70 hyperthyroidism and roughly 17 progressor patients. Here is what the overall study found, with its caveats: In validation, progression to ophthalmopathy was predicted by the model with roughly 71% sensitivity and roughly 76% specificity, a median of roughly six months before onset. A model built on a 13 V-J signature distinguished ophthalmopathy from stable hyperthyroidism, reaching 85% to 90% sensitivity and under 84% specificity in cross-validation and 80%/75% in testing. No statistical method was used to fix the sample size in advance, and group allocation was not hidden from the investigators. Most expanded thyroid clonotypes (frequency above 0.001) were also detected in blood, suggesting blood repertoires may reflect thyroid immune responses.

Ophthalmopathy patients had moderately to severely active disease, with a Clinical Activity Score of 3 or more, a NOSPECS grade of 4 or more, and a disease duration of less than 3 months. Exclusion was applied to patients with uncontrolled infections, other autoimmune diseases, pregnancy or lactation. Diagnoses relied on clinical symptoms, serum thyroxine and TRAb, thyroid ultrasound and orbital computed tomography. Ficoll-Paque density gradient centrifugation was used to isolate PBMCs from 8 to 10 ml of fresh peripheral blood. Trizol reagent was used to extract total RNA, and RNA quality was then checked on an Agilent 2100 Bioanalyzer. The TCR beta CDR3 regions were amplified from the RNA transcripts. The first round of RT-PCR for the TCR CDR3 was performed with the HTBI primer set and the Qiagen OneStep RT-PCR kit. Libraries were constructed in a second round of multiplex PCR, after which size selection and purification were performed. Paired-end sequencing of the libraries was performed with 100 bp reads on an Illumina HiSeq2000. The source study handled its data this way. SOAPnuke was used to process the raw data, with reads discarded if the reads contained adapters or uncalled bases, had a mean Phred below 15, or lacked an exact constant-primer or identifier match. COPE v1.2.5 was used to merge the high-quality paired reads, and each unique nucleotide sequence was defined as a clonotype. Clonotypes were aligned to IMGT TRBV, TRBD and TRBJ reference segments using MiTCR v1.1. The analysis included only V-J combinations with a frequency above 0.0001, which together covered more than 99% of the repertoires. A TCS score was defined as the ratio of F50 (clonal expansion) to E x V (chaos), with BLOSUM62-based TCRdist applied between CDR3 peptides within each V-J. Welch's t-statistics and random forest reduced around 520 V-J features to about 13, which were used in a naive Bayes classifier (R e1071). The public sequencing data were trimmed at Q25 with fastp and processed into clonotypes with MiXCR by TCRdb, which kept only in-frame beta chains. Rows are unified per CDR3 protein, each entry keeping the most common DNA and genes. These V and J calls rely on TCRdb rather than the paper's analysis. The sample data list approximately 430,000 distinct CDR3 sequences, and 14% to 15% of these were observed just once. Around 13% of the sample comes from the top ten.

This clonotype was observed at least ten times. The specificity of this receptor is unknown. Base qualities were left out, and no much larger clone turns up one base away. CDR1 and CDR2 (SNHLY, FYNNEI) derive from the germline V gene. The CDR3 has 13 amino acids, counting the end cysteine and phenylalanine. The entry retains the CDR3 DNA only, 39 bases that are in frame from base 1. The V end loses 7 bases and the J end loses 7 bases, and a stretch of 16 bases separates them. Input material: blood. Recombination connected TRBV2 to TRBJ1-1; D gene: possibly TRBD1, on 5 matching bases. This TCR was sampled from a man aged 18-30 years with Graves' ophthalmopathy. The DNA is TGTGCCAGCATTGGCAGGGCGGGTGATGAAGCTTTCTTT. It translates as CASIGRAGDEAFF. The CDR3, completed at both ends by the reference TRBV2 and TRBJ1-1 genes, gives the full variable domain EPEVTQTPSHQVTQMGQEVILRCVPISNHLYFYWYRQILGQKVEFLVSFYNNEISEKSEIFDDQFSVERPDGSNFTLKIRSTKLEDSAMYFCASIGRAGDEAFFGQGTRLTVV.